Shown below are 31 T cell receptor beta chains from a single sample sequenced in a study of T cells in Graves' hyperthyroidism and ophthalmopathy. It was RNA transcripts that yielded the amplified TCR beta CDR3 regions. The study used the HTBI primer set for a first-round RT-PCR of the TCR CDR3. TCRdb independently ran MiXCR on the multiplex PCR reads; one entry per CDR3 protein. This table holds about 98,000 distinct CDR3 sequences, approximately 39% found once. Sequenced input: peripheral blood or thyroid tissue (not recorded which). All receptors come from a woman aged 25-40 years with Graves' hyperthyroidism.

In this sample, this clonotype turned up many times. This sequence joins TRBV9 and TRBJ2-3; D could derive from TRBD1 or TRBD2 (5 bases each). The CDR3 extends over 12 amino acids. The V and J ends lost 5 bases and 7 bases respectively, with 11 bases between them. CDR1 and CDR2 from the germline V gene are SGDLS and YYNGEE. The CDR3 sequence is CASSRGPYTQYF. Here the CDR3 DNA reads TGTGCCAGCAGTCGGGGCCCTTATACGCAGTATTTT.

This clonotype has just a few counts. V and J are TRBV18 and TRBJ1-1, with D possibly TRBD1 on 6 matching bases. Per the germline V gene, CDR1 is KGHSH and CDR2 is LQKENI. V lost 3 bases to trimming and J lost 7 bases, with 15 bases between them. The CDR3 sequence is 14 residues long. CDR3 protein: CASSPSNLDSEAFF. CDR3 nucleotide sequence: TGTGCCAGCTCACCTTCTAACTTGGACAGTGAAGCTTTCTTT.

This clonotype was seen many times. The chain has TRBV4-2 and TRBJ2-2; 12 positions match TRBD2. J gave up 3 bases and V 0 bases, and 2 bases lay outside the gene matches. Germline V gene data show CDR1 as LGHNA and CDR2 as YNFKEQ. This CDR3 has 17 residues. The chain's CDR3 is CASSQETSGSYTGELFF. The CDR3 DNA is TGTGCCAGCAGCCAAGAGACTAGCGGGAGCTACACCGGGGAGCTGTTTTTT.

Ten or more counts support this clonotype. The CDR3 loop is CASSLEGGDQPQHF. CDR3 DNA: TGCGCCAGCAGCTTGGAAGGAGGGGATCAGCCCCAGCATTTT. V is TRBV5-1 and J is TRBJ1-5; D may be TRBD1 (5 bases). The V gene lost 0 bases and the J gene lost 5 bases, with 9 bases spanning the gap. The CDR3 totals 14 residues. Germline values: CDR1 SGHRS, CDR2 YFSETQ.

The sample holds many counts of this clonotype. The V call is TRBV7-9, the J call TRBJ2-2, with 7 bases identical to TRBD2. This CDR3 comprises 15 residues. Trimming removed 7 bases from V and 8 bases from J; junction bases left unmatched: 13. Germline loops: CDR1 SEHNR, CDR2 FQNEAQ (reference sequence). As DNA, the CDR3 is TGTGCCAGCACCCCACGGGGAGGGATCCCAGGGGAGCTGTTTTTT. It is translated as CASTPRGGIPGELFF.

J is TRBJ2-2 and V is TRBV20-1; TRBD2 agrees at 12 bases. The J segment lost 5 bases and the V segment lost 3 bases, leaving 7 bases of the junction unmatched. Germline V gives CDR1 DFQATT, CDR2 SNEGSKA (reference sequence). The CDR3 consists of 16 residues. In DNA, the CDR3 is TGCAGTGCTAGGAGACTAGCGGGAGCGTTAACCGGGGAGCTGTTTTTT. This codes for CSARRLAGALTGELFF.

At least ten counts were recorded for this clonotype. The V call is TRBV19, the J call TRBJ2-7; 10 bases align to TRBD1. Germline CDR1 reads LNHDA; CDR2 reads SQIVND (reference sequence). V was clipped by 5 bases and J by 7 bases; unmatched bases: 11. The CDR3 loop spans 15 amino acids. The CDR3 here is CASSEDRGHWKEQYF. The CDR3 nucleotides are TGTGCCAGTAGTGAAGACAGGGGGCATTGGAAGGAGCAGTACTTC.

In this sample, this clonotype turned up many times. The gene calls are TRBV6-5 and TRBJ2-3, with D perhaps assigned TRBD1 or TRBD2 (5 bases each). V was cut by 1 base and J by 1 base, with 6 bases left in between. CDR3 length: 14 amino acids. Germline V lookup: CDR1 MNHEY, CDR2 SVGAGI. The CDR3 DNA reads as TGTGCCAGCAGTTACTTGGGGGGCACAGATACGCAGTATTTT. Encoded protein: CASSYLGGTDTQYF.

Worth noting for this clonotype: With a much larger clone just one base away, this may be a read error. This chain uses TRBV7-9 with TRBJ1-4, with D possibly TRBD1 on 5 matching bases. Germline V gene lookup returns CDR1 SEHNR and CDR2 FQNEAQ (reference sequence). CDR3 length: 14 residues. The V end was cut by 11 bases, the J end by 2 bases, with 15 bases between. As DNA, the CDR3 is TGTGCCGACAAGGCGGGGGGTACTAATGAAAAACTGTTTTTT. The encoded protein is CADKAGGTNEKLFF. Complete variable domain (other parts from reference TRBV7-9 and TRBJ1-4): DTGVSQNPRHKITKRGQNVTFRCDPISEHNRLYWYRQTLGQGPEFLTYFQNEAQLEKSRLLSDRFSAERPKGSFSTLEIQRTEQGDSAMYLCADKAGGTNEKLFFGSGTQLSVL.

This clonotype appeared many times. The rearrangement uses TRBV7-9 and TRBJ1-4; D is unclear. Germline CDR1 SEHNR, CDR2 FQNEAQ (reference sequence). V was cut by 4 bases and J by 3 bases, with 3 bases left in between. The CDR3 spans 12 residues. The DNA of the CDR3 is TGTGCCAGCAGCTACCCTAATGAAAAACTGTTTTTT. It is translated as CASSYPNEKLFF.

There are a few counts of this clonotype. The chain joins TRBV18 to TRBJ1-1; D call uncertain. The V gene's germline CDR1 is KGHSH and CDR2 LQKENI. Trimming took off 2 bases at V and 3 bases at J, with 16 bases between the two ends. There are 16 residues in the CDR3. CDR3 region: CASSPLISGWDTEAFF. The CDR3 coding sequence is TGTGCCAGCTCACCATTGATATCCGGGTGGGACACTGAAGCTTTCTTT.

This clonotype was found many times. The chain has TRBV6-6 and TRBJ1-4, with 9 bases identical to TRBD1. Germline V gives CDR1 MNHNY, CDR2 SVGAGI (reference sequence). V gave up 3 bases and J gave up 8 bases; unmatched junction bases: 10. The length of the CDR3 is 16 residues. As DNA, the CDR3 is TGTGCCAGCAGTTATCCCCTGGACAGGGGAGACGAAAAACTGTTTTTT. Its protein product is CASSYPLDRGDEKLFF.

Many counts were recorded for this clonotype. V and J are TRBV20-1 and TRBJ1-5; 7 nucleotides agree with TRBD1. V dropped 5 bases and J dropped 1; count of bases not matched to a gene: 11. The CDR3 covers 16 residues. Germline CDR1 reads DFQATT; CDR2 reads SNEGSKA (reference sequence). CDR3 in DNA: TGCAGTGCTTTCTCTCCGGGACAGCAAAGCAATCAGCCCCAGCATTTT. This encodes CSAFSPGQQSNQPQHF.

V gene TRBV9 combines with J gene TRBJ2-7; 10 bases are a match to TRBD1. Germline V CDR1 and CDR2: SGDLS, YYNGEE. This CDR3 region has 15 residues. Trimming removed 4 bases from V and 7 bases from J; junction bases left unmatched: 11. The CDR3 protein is CASSQDETGGYEQYF. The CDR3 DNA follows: TGTGCCAGCAGCCAAGACGAGACAGGGGGCTATGAGCAGTACTTC.

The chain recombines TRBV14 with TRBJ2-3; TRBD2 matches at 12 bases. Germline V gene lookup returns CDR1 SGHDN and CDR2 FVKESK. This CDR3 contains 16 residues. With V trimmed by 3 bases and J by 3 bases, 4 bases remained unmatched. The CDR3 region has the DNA TGTGCCAGCAGCCAGTGGACTAGCGGGAAGACAGATACGCAGTATTTT. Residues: CASSQWTSGKTDTQYF.

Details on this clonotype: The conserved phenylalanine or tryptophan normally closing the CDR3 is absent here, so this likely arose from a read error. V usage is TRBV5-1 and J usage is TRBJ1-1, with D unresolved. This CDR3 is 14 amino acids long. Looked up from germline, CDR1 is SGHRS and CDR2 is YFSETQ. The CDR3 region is CASSGQRRNTGAFL. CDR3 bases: TGCGCCAGCAGCGGCCAGAGAAGGAACACTGGAGCTTTCCTT.

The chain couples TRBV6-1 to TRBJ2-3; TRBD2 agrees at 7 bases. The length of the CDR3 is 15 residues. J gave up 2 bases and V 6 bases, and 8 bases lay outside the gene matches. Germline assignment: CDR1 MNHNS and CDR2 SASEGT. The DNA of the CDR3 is TGTGCCAGCAGCCTCCCGGGACTACTCACAGATACGCAGTATTTT. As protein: CASSLPGLLTDTQYF.

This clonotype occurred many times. CDR3 sequence: CASSQGQGATGELFF. The DNA for the CDR3 is TGTGCCAGCAGCCAAGGACAGGGGGCAACCGGGGAGCTGTTTTTT. J is TRBJ2-2 and V is TRBV4-2, with TRBD1 matching over 10 bases. J was trimmed by 5 bases and V by 1 base; bases with no gene match: 1. This CDR3 region has 15 residues. Per the germline V gene, CDR1 is LGHNA and CDR2 is YNFKEQ.

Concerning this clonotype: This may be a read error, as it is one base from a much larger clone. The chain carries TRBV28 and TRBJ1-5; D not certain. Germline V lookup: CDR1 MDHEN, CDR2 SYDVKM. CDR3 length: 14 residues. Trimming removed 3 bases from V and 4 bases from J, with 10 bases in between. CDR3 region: CASSFVRGNQPQHF. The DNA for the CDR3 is TGTGCCAGCAGTTTTGTCAGAGGAAATCAGCCCCAGCATTTT.

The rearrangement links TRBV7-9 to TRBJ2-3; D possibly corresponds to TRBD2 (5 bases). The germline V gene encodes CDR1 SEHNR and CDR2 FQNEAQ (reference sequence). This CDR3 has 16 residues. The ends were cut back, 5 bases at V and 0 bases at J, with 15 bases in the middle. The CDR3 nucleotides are TGTGCCAGCAGCCTGAGGACTGGCGGTAGCACAGATACGCAGTATTTT. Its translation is CASSLRTGGSTDTQYF.

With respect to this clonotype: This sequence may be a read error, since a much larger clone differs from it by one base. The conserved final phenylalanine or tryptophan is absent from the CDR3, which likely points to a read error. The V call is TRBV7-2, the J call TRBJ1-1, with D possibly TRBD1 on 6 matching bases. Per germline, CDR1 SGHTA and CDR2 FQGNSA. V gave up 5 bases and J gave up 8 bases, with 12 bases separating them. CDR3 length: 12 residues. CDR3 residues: CASSPRQVEAFS. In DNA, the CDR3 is TGTGCCAGCAGCCCCCGACAGGTGGAAGCTTTCTCT.

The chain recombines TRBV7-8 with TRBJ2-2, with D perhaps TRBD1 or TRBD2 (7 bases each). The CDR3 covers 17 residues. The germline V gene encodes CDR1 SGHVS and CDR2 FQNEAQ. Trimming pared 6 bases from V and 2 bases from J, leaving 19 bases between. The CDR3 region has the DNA TGTGCCAGCAGGATTTGGGAGGGGGCTGGAAACACCGGGGAGCTGTTTTTT. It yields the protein CASRIWEGAGNTGELFF.

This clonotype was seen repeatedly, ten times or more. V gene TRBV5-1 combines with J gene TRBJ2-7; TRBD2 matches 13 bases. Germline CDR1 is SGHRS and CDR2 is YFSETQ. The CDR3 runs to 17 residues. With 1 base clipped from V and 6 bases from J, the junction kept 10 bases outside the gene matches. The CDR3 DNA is TGCGCCAGCAGCTTGTCCGGCGGACTAGCGGGAGTGCGCGAGCAGTACTTC. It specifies CASSLSGGLAGVREQYF.

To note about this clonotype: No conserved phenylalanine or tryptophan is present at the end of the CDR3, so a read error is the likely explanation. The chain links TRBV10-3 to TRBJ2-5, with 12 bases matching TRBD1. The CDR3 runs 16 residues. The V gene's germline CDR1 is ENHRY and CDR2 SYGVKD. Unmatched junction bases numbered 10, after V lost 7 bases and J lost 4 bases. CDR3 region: CAIIPGQGAHSETQYL. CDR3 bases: TGTGCCATCATCCCGGGACAGGGGGCCCATTCAGAGACCCAGTACCTC.

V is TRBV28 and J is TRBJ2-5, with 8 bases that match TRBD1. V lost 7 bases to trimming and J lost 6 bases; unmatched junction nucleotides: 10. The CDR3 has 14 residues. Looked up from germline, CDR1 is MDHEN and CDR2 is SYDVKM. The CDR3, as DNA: TGTGCCAGCACTATACAGGGGGTGAAGAAGACCCAGTACTTC. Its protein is CASTIQGVKKTQYF.

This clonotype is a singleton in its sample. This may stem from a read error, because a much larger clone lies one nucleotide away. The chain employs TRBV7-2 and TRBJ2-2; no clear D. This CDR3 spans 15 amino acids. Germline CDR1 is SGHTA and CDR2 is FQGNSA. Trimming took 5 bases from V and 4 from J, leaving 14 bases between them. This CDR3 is CASSQRLPFTGELFF. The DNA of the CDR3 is TGTGCCAGCAGCCAGCGTCTTCCCTTCACCGGGGAGCTGTTTTTT.

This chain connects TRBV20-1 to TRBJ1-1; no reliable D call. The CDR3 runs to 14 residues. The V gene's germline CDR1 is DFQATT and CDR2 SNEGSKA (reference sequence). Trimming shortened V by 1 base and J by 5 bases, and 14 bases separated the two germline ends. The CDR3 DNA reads TGCAGTGCTAGAGTTAGAGGGTGGGGAACTGAAGCTTTCTTT. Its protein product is CSARVRGWGTEAFF.

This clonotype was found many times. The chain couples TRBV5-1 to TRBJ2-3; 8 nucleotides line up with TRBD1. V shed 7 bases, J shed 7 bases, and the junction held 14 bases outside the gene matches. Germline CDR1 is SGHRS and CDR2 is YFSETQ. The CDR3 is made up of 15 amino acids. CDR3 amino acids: CASCWDQGAHYTQYF. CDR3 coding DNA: TGCGCCAGCTGCTGGGACCAGGGGGCTCATTATACGCAGTATTTT.

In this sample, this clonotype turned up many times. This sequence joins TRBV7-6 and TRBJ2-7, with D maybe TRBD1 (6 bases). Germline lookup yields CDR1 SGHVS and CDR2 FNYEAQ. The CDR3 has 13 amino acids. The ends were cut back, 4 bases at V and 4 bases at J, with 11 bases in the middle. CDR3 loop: CASSSGATYEQYF. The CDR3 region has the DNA TGTGCCAGCAGCTCAGGGGCGACGTACGAGCAGTACTTC.

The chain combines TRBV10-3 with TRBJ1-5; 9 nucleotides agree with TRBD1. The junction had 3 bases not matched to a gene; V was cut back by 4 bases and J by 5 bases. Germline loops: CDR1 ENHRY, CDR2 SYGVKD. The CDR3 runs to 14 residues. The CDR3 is CAISGDREDQPQHF. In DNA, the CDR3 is TGTGCCATCAGTGGGGACAGGGAGGATCAGCCCCAGCATTTT.

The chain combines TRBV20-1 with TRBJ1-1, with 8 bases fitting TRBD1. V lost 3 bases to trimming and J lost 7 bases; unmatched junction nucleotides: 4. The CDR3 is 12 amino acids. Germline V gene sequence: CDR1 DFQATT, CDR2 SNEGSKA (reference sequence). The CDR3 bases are TGCAGTGCTAGCCCGGGACAGGTTGAAGCTTTCTTT. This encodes CSASPGQVEAFF.